A single sample is the source of the 8 T cell receptor beta chains below, sequenced in a study of early T cells in non-severe SARS-CoV-2 infection. TCRdb processed the 5' RACE reads anew with MiXCR; each CDR3 protein has one entry. The data show some 70,000 distinct CDR3 sequences, 9.1% seen once. The material sequenced was whole blood. The receptors were gathered from an adult who was a healthcare worker with PCR-confirmed SARS-CoV-2 infection or an uninfected control (not recorded which).

The rearrangement uses TRBV10-1 and TRBJ2-2, with 8 bases that match TRBD2. The CDR3 spans 15 residues. V shed 7 bases, J shed 1 base, and the junction held 5 bases outside the gene matches. CDR1 and CDR2 from the germline V gene are WNHNN and SYGVQD (reference sequence). CDR3 DNA sequence: TGCGCCAGCATAGGAACTAGCGGGAACACCGGGGAGCTGTTTTTT. Translated: CASIGTSGNTGELFF.

This clonotype was observed at least ten times. CDR3 in amino acids: CASSRGTGSGYTF. The CDR3 DNA sequence: TGTGCCAGCTCCCGAGGGACAGGGAGTGGCTACACCTTC. This chain connects TRBV18 to TRBJ1-2, with TRBD1 matching 9 bases. The CDR3 has 13 residues. CDR1 and CDR2 from the germline V gene are KGHSH and LQKENI. Losses at the gene ends were 6 bases for V and 7 bases for J; bases not matched to a gene: 6. Drawing the rest from reference TRBV18 and TRBJ1-2, the complete variable domain is NAGVMQNPRHLVRRRGQEARLRCSPMKGHSHVYWYRQLPEEGLKFMVYLQKENIIDESGMPKERFSAEFPKEGPSILRIQQVVRGDSAAYFCASSRGTGSGYTFGSGTRLTVV.

This clonotype was seen only a few times. The rearrangement joins TRBV2 to TRBJ2-7; D perhaps matches TRBD1 (6 bases). Germline-derived CDR1 and CDR2 are SNHLY and FYNNEI. The CDR3 has 13 residues. The ends were cut back, 5 bases at V and 3 bases at J, with 11 bases in the middle. The CDR3 sequence is CASSRTDVYEQYF. CDR3 coding DNA: TGTGCCAGCAGTAGGACAGACGTCTACGAGCAGTACTTC. The whole variable domain, remainder taken from reference TRBV2 and TRBJ2-7, is EPEVTQTPSHQVTQMGQEVILRCVPISNHLYFYWYRQILGQKVEFLVSFYNNEISEKSEIFDDQFSVERPDGSNFTLKIRSTKLEDSAMYFCASSRTDVYEQYFGPGTRLTVT.

This clonotype was observed a few times. The chain links TRBV20-1 to TRBJ2-1; no reliable D call. From germline, CDR1 is DFQATT and CDR2 SNEGSKA (reference sequence). The germline V and J ends were trimmed by 1 base and 6 bases, with 10 bases remaining between them. This CDR3 has 13 residues. The CDR3 sequence is CSARATQVNEQFF. DNA for the CDR3: TGCAGTGCTAGAGCGACGCAGGTCAATGAGCAGTTCTTC.

This clonotype has a count of ten or more. The V gene is TRBV19, the J gene TRBJ1-5, with 8 bases that match TRBD1. The CDR3 sequence is 15 residues long. V gave up 7 bases and J gave up 7 bases; unmatched junction bases: 12. CDR1 is LNHDA, CDR2 SQIVND, per germline (reference sequence). The CDR3 is CASTFLGRDRQPQHF. The CDR3 DNA reads as TGTGCCAGTACCTTCCTCGGCAGGGACAGGCAGCCCCAGCATTTT.

This clonotype appeared a few times. The V gene is TRBV2, the J gene TRBJ2-7; 8 nucleotides agree with TRBD1. CDR3 length: 15 residues. J was trimmed by 4 bases and V by 2 bases; bases with no gene match: 7. Germline loops: CDR1 SNHLY, CDR2 FYNNEI. Written as DNA, the CDR3 is TGTGCCAGCAGTGAATGGGGACAGGCGTCGTACGAGCAGTACTTC. This encodes CASSEWGQASYEQYF.

CDR3: CATSTGRGPYEQYF. The CDR3 DNA is TGTGCCACCTCGACAGGGAGGGGCCCCTACGAGCAGTACTTC. V and J are TRBV10-3 and TRBJ2-7; D is perhaps TRBD1 or TRBD2 (7 bases each). The V end was cut by 10 bases, the J end by 2 bases, with 18 bases between. The germline V gene encodes CDR1 ENHRY and CDR2 SYGVKD. The CDR3 spans 14 residues.

This clonotype appeared many times. The J gene is TRBJ2-7, the V gene TRBV3-1; TRBD2 matches at 15 bases. The J segment lost 4 bases and the V segment lost 4 bases, leaving 8 bases of the junction unmatched. This CDR3 is built from 17 residues. The germline V gene encodes CDR1 LGHDT and CDR2 YNNKEL (reference sequence). CDR3 bases: TGTGCCAGCAGCCGAGGACCGGGACTAGCGGGAGGTTACGAGCAGTACTTC. This translates into CASSRGPGLAGGYEQYF.